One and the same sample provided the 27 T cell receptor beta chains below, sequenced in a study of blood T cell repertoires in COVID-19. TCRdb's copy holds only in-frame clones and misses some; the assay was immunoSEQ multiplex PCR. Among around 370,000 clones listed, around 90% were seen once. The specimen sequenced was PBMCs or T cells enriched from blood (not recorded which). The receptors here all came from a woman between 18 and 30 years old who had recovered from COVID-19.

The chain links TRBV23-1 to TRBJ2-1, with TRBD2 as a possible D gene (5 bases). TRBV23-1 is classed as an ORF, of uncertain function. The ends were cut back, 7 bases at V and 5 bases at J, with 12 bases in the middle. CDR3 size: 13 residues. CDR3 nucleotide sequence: TGCGCCAGCAAGGAGGTTTGGGACAATGAGCAGTTCTTC. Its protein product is CASKEVWDNEQFF.

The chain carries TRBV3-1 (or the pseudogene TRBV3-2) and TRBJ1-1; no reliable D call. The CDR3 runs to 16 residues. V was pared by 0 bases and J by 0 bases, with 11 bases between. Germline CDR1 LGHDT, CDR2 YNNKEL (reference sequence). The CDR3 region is CASSQDRRSMNTEAFF. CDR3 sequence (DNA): TGTGCCAGCAGCCAAGATCGGAGGTCTATGAACACTGAAGCTTTCTTT.

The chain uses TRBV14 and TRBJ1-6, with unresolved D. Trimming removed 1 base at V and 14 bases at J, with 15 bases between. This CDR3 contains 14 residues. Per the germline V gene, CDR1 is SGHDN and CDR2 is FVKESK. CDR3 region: CASSQVVGVGTLHF. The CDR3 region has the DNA TGTGCCAGCAGCCAAGTTGTGGGCGTCGGGACCCTCCACTTT.

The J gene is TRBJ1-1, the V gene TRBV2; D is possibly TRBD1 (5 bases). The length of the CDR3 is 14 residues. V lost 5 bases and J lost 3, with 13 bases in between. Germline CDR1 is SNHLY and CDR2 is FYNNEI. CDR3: CASSRGEEDTEAFF. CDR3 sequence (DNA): TGTGCCAGCAGTCGGGGGGAGGAGGACACTGAAGCTTTCTTT.

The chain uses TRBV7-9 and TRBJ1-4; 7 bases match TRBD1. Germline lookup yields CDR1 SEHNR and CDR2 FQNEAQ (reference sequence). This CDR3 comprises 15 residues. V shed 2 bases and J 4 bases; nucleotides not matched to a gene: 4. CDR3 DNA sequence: TGTGCCAGCAGCTTAAAGGGGGCCGGTAATGAAAAACTGTTTTTT. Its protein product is CASSLKGAGNEKLFF.

CDR3 sequence reads: CASSSLGEGNQPQHF. CDR3 in DNA: TGTGCCAGCAGCTCGCTCGGGGAGGGCAATCAGCCCCAGCATTTT. The V call is TRBV7-9, the J call TRBJ1-5; D not resolved. Trimming cost V 4 bases and J 2 bases, with 12 bases left between them. Germline CDR1 and CDR2: SEHNR and FQNEAQ (reference sequence). The CDR3 contains 15 residues.

For the CDR3, the DNA is TGTGCCAGCAGTCTTGCGCGGGGGGAGACCCAGTACTTC. This encodes CASSLARGETQYF. This chain links TRBV2 with TRBJ2-5; 7 nucleotides match TRBD2. This CDR3 comprises 13 residues. The J segment lost 5 bases and the V segment lost 5 bases, leaving 5 bases of the junction unmatched. Germline values: CDR1 SNHLY, CDR2 FYNNEI.

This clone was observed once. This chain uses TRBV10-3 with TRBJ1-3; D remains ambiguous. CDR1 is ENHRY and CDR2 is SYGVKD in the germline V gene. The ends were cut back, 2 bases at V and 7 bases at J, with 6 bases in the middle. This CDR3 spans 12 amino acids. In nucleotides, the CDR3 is TGTGCCATCAGTGAGGCACTGAACACCATATATTTT. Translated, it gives CAISEALNTIYF.

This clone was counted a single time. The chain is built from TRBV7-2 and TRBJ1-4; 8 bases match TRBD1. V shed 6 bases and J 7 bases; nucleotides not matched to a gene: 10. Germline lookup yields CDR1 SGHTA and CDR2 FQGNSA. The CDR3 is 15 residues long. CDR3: CASSRGQGIVEKLFF. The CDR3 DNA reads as TGTGCCAGCAGTCGAGGACAGGGAATCGTTGAAAAACTGTTTTTT. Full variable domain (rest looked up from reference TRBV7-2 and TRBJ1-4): GAGVSQSPSNKVTEKGKDVELRCDPISGHTALYWYRQSLGQGLEFLIYFQGNSAPDKSGLPSDRFSAERTGGSVSTLTIQRTQQEDSAVYLCASSRGQGIVEKLFFGSGTQLSVL.

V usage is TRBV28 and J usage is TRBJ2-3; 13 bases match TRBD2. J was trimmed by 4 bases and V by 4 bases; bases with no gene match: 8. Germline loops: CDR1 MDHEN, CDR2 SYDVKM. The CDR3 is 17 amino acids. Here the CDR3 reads CASSSPLAGGHADTQYF. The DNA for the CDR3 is TGTGCCAGCAGTTCACCACTAGCGGGGGGGCACGCAGATACGCAGTATTTT.

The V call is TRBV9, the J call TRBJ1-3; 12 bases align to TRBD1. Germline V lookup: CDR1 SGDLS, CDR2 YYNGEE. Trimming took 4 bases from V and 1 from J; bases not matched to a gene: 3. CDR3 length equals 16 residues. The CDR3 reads CASSQGQGASGNTIYF. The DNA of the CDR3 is TGTGCCAGCAGCCAGGGACAGGGGGCATCTGGAAACACCATATATTTT.

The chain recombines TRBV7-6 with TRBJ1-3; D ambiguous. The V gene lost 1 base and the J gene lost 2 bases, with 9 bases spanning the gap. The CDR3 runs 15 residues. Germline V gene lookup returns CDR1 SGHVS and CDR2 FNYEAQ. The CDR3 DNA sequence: TGTGCCAGCAGCTTAGAAGGGAGGGCTGGAAACACCATATATTTT. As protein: CASSLEGRAGNTIYF. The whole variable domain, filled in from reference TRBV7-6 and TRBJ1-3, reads GAGVSQSPRYKVTKRGQDVALRCDPISGHVSLYWYRQALGQGPEFLTYFNYEAQQDKSGLPNDRFSAERPEGSISTLTIQRTEQRDSAMYRCASSLEGRAGNTIYFGEGSWLTVV.

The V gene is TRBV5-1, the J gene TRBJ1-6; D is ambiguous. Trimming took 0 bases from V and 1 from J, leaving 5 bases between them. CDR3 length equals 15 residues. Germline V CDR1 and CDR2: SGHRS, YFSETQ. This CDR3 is CASSLGSSYNSPLHF. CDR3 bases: TGCGCCAGCAGCTTGGGCAGTTCCTATAATTCACCCCTCCACTTT.

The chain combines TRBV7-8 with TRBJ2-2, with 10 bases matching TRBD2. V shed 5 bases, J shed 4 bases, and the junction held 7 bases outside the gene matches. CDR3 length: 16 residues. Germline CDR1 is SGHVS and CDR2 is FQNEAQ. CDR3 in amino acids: CASSVSSGGGTGELFF. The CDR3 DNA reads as TGTGCCAGCAGCGTTTCTAGCGGGGGAGGCACCGGGGAGCTGTTTTTT. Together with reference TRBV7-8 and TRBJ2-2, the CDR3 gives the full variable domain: GAGVSQSPRYKVAKRGQDVALRCDPISGHVSLFWYQQALGQGPEFLTYFQNEAQLDKSGLPSDRFFAERPEGSVSTLKIQRTQQEDSAVYLCASSVSSGGGTGELFFGEGSRLTVL.

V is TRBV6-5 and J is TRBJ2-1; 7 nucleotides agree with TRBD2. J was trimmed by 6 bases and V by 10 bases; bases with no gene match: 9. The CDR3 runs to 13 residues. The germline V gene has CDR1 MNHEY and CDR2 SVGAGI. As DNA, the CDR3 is TGTGCCACCAAGTCGGGGAGGGCCAATGAGCAGTTCTTC. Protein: CATKSGRANEQFF.

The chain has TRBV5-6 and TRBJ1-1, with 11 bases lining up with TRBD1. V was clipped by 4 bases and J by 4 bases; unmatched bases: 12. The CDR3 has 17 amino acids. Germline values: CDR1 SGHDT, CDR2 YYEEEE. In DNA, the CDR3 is TGTGCCAGCAGCGGCCGAAGGACAGGGGGCGGATTCACTGAAGCTTTCTTT. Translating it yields CASSGRRTGGGFTEAFF.

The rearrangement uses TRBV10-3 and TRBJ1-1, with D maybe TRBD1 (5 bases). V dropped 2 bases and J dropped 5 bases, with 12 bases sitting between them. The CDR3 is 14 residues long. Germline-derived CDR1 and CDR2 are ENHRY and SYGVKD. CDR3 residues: CAISERGSGTEAFF. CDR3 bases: TGTGCCATCAGTGAGCGGGGGAGTGGTACTGAAGCTTTCTTT.

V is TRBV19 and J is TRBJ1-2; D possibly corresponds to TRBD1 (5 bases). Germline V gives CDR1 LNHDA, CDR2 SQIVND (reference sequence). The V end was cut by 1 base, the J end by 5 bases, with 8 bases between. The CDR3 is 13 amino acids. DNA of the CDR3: TGTGCCAGTAGTATAGGGACACCTTATGGCTACACCTTC. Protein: CASSIGTPYGYTF.

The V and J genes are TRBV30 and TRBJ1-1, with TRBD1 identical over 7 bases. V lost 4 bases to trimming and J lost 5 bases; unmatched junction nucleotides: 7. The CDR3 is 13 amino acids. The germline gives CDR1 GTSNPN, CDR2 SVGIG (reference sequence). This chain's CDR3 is CAWISAGGTEAFF. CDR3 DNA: TGTGCCTGGATAAGTGCAGGGGGAACTGAAGCTTTCTTT.

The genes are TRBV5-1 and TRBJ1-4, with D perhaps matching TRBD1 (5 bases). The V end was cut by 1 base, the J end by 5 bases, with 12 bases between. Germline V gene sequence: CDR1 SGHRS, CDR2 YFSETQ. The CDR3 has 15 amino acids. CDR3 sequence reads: CASSLRPRENEKLFF. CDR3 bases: TGCGCCAGCAGCTTGAGACCCAGGGAAAATGAAAAACTGTTTTTT.

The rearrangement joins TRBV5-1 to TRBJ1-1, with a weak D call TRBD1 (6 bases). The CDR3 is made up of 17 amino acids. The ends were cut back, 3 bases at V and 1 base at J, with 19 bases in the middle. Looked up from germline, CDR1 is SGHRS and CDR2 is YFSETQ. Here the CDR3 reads CASSSADSPRGNTEAFF. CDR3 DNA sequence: TGCGCCAGCAGCTCAGCTGACTCACCCAGGGGGAACACTGAAGCTTTCTTT.

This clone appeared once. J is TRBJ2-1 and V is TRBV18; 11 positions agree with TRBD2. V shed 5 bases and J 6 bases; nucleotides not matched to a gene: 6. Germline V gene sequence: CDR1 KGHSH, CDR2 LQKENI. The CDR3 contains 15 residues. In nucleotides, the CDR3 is TGTGCCAGCTCAACTACTAGCGGGGGTGTCAATGAGCAGTTCTTC. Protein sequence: CASSTTSGGVNEQFF.

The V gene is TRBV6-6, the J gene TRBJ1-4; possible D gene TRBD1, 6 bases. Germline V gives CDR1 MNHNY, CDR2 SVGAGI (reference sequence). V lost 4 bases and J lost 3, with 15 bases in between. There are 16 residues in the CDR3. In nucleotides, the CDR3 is TGTGCCAGCAGTTTCACAGGGAAGGGAGCTAATGAAAAACTGTTTTTT. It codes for CASSFTGKGANEKLFF.

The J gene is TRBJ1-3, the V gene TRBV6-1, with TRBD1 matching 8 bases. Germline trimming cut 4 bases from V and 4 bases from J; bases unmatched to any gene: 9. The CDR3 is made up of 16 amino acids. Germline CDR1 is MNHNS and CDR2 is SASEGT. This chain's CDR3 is CASSVQGALNGNTIYF. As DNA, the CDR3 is TGTGCCAGCAGTGTCCAGGGGGCTCTTAACGGAAACACCATATATTTT.

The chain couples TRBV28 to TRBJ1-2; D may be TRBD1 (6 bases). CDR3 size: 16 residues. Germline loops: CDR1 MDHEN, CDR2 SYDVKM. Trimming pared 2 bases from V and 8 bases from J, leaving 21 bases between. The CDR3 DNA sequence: TGTGCCAGCAGTTTACCGGCAGGGGCCGGGCACGCCGGCTACACCTTC. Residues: CASSLPAGAGHAGYTF.

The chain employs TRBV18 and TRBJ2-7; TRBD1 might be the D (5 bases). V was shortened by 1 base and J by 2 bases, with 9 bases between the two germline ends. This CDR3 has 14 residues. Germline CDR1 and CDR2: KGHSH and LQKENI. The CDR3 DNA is TGTGCCAGCTCACCACGGGGCATTACCTACGAGCAGTACTTC. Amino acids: CASSPRGITYEQYF.

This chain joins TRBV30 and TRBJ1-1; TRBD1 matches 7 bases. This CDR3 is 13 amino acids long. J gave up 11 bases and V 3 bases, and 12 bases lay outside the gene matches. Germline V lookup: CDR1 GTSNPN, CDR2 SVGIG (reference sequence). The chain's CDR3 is CAWSGTDSLKAFF. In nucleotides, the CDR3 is TGTGCCTGGAGCGGGACAGATTCTCTGAAGGCTTTCTTT.